These 15 T cell receptor beta chains were all obtained from the same sample, sequenced in a study of blood T cell repertoires in COVID-19. TCRdb's copy holds only in-frame clones and misses some; the assay was immunoSEQ multiplex PCR. The data show roughly 95,000 clones, with around 82% seen just once and almost 7% held by the top ten. Material: peripheral blood. These receptor sequences come from a man aged 50 or older with active or convalescent COVID-19.

This sequence joins TRBV6-2 or TRBV6-3 and TRBJ1-3; 7 nucleotides match TRBD1. V shed 5 bases, J shed 1 base, and the junction held 2 bases outside the gene matches. The CDR3 extends over 14 amino acids. CDR1 and CDR2 (germline): MNHEY, SVGEGT. The CDR3, as DNA: TGTGCCAGCAGTCGACAGGGATCTGGAAACACCATATATTTT. Protein: CASSRQGSGNTIYF.

The chain has TRBV18 and TRBJ1-5; no clear D. Germline loops: CDR1 KGHSH, CDR2 LQKENI. The CDR3 is 15 residues long. V was trimmed by 3 bases and J by 0 bases, leaving 9 bases between them. CDR3 bases: TGTGCCAGCTCACCGGCGGTGGATAGCAATCAGCCCCAGCATTTT. Its protein product is CASSPAVDSNQPQHF.

The V call is TRBV7-8, the J call TRBJ2-7; no definite D call. Trimming left V 5 bases short and J 3 bases short, with 8 bases between. The CDR3 spans 12 residues. The germline CDR1 and CDR2 sequences are SGHVS and FQNEAQ. The CDR3 coding sequence is TGTGCCAGCAGCCTGGGCTACTACGAGCAGTACGTC. Translation: CASSLGYYEQYV.

The CDR3 reads CASSPPIGSGNTIYF. In DNA, the CDR3 is TGTGCCAGCTCACCACCTATCGGCTCTGGAAACACCATATATTTT. The genes are TRBV18 and TRBJ1-3; D uncertain. V shed 0 bases and J shed 0 bases, with 6 bases lying between them. The germline gives CDR1 KGHSH, CDR2 LQKENI. This CDR3 has 15 residues.

The rearrangement joins TRBV9 to TRBJ1-2, with D tentatively TRBD1 (5 bases). The CDR3 is 14 residues long. Germline loops: CDR1 SGDLS, CDR2 YYNGEE. V lost 5 bases to trimming and J lost 7 bases, with 18 bases between them. Here the CDR3 reads CASSEALQGSGYTF. For the CDR3, the DNA is TGTGCCAGCAGTGAAGCTCTGCAGGGAAGTGGCTACACCTTC.

V is TRBV18 and J is TRBJ1-3; D is ambiguous. The V end lost 1 base, the J end lost 8 bases, and 15 bases lay between the germline ends. Germline CDR1 is KGHSH and CDR2 is LQKENI. This CDR3 region has 15 residues. The CDR3 sequence is CASSPRADRRDTIYF. The CDR3 region has the DNA TGTGCCAGCTCACCACGTGCAGACCGGCGGGACACCATATATTTT.

This sequence joins TRBV3-1 (or the pseudogene TRBV3-2) and TRBJ1-6, with unresolved D. CDR1 LGHDT and CDR2 YNNKEL come from the germline V gene (reference sequence). Trimming cost V 10 bases and J 7 bases, with 11 bases left between them. The CDR3 covers 12 residues. The CDR3 DNA is TGTGCCACCTCGGGGAGGAATTCACCCCTCCACTTT. This encodes CATSGRNSPLHF.

J is TRBJ1-2 and V is TRBV25-1; D is perhaps TRBD1 (5 bases). There are 16 residues in the CDR3. Germline-derived CDR1 and CDR2 are MGHDK and SYGVNS. The V and J ends lost 2 bases and 3 bases respectively, with 16 bases between them. Here the CDR3 DNA reads TGTGCCAGCAGTGAACACACCTCGGGCAGGGACTATGGCTACACCTTC. Its translation is CASSEHTSGRDYGYTF.

The chain carries TRBV28 and TRBJ2-7; a possible D gene is TRBD1 (5 bases). The CDR3 consists of 16 residues. CDR1 and CDR2 from the germline V gene are MDHEN and SYDVKM. V was pared by 2 bases and J by 3 bases, with 17 bases between. CDR3 coding DNA: TGTGCCAGCAGTTTAGGAGCTAGGGGCGCTATCTACGAGCAGTACGTC. It is translated as CASSLGARGAIYEQYV.

The V call is TRBV12-3 or TRBV12-4, the J call TRBJ1-2, with no clear D. Trimming shortened V by 1 base and J by 4 bases, and 4 bases separated the two germline ends. This CDR3 has 12 residues. The CDR3 protein is CASSLVAYGYTF. CDR3 DNA: TGTGCCAGCAGTTTAGTGGCCTATGGCTACACCTTC.

CDR3 region: CASSLGASGGVPPSDTQYF. The CDR3 DNA reads as TGTGCCAGCAGCTTAGGGGCTAGCGGGGGGGTCCCTCCGTCGGATACGCAGTATTTT. The chain links TRBV7-8 to TRBJ2-3; 12 nucleotides line up with TRBD2. The length of the CDR3 is 19 residues. Germline V lookup: CDR1 SGHVS, CDR2 FQNEAQ. V lost 1 base to trimming and J lost 6 bases; unmatched junction nucleotides: 14.

The rearrangement links TRBV28 to TRBJ2-7; 9 nucleotides line up with TRBD2. The CDR3 runs to 15 residues. Per germline, CDR1 MDHEN and CDR2 SYDVKM. The V segment lost 7 bases and the J segment 1 base; nucleotides outside the gene matches: 8. For the CDR3, the DNA is TGTGCCAGCACCCCCCTGCTAGCGGGGTCCTACGAGCAGTACTTC. Translation: CASTPLLAGSYEQYF.

This chain links TRBV27 with TRBJ2-4; D might be TRBD2 (5 bases). The V end was cut by 4 bases, the J end by 0 bases, with 10 bases between. The CDR3 runs to 15 residues. The germline CDR1 and CDR2 sequences are MNHEY and SMNVEV (reference sequence). The CDR3 bases are TGTGCCAGCAGTTCGGACTTCTTAGCCAAAAACATTCAGTACTTC. Protein: CASSSDFLAKNIQYF.

V is TRBV2 and J is TRBJ2-1; 13 bases align to TRBD2. Trimming cost V 4 bases and J 0 bases; bases outside gene matches: 6. Looked up from germline, CDR1 is SNHLY and CDR2 is FYNNEI. The CDR3 totals 18 residues. CDR3 sequence reads: CASSGLAGGGSSYNEQFF. DNA of the CDR3: TGTGCCAGCAGTGGACTAGCGGGGGGCGGGAGCTCCTACAATGAGCAGTTCTTC.

J is TRBJ2-5 and V is TRBV19; 11 nucleotides match TRBD1. Germline V CDR1 and CDR2: LNHDA, SQIVND (reference sequence). The CDR3 contains 15 residues. Trimming took 4 bases from V and 7 from J; bases not matched to a gene: 8. CDR3 in amino acids: CASSTSPGTGGTQYF. The CDR3 DNA reads TGTGCCAGTAGTACCTCCCCCGGGACAGGGGGGACCCAGTACTTC.